The table lists the clone carrying this T cell receptor beta chain with a few counts. Its antigen remains unknown. CDR1 and CDR2 from the germline V gene are SEHNR and FQNEAQ (reference sequence). CDR3 length: 16 residues. Trimming removed 4 bases from V and 1 base from J, with 15 bases in between. A 5'RACE template-switching step, the method used to make TCR cDNA, added a universal primer site and UMIs. TCRdb called the 5' RACE reads again in MiXCR, with one record for every CDR3 protein. Of about 330,000 distinct CDR3 sequences detected, around 6.8% appear once; the ten largest clones hold around 17%. This entry is derived from a study of T cells after yellow fever vaccination. Notes on the study in general: Though weaker, the secondary response peaked faster, on day 5 versus 15. Some clonotypes were seen in both the CD4 and the CD8 compartments. These made up a small share and likely arose from convergent recombination.

This specimen was PBMCs, taken 45 days after the first yellow fever vaccination. This clonotype was sampled from a man aged 18 to 30 who received the YFV17D yellow fever vaccine. The chain combines TRBV7-9 with TRBJ2-3; perhaps TRBD1 as D (5 bases). The CDR3 sequence: CASSSRTFQRTDTQYF. CDR3 in DNA: TGTGCCAGCAGCTCGCGGACATTCCAGCGCACAGATACGCAGTATTTT. Supplemented by reference TRBV7-9 and TRBJ2-3, the full variable domain reads DTGVSQNPRHKITKRGQNVTFRCDPISEHNRLYWYRQTLGQGPEFLTYFQNEAQLEKSRLLSDRFSAERPKGSFSTLEIQRTEQGDSAMYLCASSSRTFQRTDTQYFGPGTRLTVL.